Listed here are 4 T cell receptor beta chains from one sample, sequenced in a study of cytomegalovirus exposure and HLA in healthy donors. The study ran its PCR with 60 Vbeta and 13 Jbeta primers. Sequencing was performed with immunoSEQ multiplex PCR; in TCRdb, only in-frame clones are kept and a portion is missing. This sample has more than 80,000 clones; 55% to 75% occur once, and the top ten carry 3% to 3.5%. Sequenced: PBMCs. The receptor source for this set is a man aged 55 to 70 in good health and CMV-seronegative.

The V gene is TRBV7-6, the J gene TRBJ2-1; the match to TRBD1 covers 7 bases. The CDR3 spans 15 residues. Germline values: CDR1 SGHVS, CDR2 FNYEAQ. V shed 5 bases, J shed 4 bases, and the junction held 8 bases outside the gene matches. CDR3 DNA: TGTGCCAGCAGCCCACAGGGGCCTGGGTACAATGAGCAGTTCTTC. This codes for CASSPQGPGYNEQFF.

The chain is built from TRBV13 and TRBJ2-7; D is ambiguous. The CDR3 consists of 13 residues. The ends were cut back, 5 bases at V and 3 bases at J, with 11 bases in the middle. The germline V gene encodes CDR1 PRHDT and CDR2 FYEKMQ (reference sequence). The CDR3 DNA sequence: TGTGCCAGCAGCAATAACGTAGTCTACGAGCAGTACTTC. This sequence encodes CASSNNVVYEQYF.

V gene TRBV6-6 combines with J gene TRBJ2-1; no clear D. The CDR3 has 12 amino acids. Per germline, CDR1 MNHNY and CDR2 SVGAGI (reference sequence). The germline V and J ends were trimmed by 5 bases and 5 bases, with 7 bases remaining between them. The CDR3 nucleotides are TGTGCCAGCAGTGAGTTCCACAATGAGCAGTTCTTC. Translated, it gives CASSEFHNEQFF.

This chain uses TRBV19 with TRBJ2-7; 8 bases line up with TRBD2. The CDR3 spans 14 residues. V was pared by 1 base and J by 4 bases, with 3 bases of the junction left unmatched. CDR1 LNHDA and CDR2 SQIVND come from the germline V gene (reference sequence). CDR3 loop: CASSIGTSRYEQYF. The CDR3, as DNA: TGTGCCAGTAGTATAGGGACTAGCAGATACGAGCAGTACTTC.